This record concerns one T cell receptor (beta chain) sequence. The antigen remains unidentified. The data belong to a study of T cell clonotyping in hematopoietic cell transplantation. General study results and limits: Without cell sorting, CD4 versus CD8 contributions remain unresolved. At the given depth, recipient repertoires were over 95% de novo clonotypes. Recipient TCR diversity dropped after transplant; expanded clonotypes rose from day 30 to 180.

Libraries were prepared by immunoSEQ multiplex PCR; TCRdb keeps only in-frame clonotypes and omits some of them. The table includes about 27,000 clones, approximately 94% detected once. V was cut by 2 bases and J by 3 bases, with 11 bases left in between. CDR1 and CDR2 (germline): SGHAT, FQDESV (reference sequence). The CDR3 totals 14 residues. The sequence was obtained from a man in his fifties in good health. Some clones in this sample may be carry-over from other donors' samples. J is TRBJ2-7 and V is TRBV11-1, with TRBD1 as a possible D gene (5 bases). The specimen was peripheral blood mononuclear cells. CDR3: CASSLTKGNYEQYF. CDR3 coding DNA: TGTGCCAGCAGCTTAACCAAGGGGAACTACGAGCAGTACTTC.